This TCR beta chain was found in a study of cytomegalovirus exposure and HLA in healthy donors. This CDR3 is built from 16 residues. The V gene's germline CDR1 is SGHTA and CDR2 FQGNSA. The junction had 13 bases not matched to a gene; V was cut back by 5 bases and J by 9 bases. PCR was performed using 60 Vbeta and 13 Jbeta primers. Method: immunoSEQ multiplex PCR; TCRdb's copy keeps in-frame clones and lacks some. In the table there are 170,000 or so clones, 77% of which are singletons. This clonotype was obtained from a woman in her 30s in good health and CMV-seropositive. This rearrangement joins TRBV7-2 to TRBJ1-5, with TRBD1 identical over 10 bases. The sequenced sample was PBMCs. CDR3 amino acids: CASSPSGTGEYRPQHF. DNA of the CDR3: TGTGCCAGCAGCCCTAGCGGGACAGGGGAGTATAGGCCCCAGCATTTT.